This T cell receptor (beta chain) came from a study of cytomegalovirus exposure and HLA in healthy donors. The CDR3 has 14 residues. Germline CDR1 is SNHLY and CDR2 is FYNNEI. The ends were cut back, 6 bases at V and 9 bases at J, with 18 bases in the middle. Worth noting for this clone: Antigen specificity is unknown.

Study results and caveats: The TCR clusters that emerged in the first cohort tended, a later analysis found, to co-occur in the 120 or so validation repertoires.

Clones were sequenced by immunoSEQ multiplex PCR, and TCRdb holds only the in-frame ones, with some missing. The profile shows approximately 280,000 clones, 88% of them singletons. This chain uses TRBV2 with TRBJ1-5; D remains unclear. Sequencing was carried out using PBMCs. This receptor was taken from a woman in her late teens or twenties in good health and CMV-seronegative. The CDR3 loop is CASSAVIGRGPQHF. DNA of the CDR3: TGTGCCAGCAGCGCGGTAATAGGGCGGGGGCCCCAGCATTTT.